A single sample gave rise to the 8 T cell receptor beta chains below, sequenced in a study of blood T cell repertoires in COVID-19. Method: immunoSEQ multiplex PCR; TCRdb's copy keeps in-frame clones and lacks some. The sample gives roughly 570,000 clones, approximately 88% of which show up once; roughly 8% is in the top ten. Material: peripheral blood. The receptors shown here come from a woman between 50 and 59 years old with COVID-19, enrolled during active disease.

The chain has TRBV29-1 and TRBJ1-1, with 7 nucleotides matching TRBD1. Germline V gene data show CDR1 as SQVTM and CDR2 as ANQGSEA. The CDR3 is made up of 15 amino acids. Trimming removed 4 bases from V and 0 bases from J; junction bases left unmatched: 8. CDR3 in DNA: TGCAGCGTTGTCCGTCCGGGACAGTTGAACACTGAAGCTTTCTTT. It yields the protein CSVVRPGQLNTEAFF.

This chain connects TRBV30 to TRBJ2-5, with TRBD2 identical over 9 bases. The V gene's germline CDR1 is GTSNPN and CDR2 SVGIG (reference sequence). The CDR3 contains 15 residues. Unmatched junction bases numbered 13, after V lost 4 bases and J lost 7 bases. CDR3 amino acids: CAWTWRGGPLGTQYF. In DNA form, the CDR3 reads TGTGCCTGGACGTGGCGGGGGGGCCCCTTAGGGACCCAGTACTTC.

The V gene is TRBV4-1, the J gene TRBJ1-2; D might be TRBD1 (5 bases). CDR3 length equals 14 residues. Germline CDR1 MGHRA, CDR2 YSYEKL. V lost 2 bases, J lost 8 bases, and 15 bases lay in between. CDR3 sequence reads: CASSQRDSGRGYTF. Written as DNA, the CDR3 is TGCGCCAGCAGCCAACGGGACTCGGGGAGAGGCTACACCTTC.

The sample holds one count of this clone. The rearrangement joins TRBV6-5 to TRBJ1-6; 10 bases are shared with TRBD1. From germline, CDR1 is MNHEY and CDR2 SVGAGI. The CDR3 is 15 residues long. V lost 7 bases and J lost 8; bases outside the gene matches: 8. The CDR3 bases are TGTGCCAGCATGAAGGGGGACAGGGGAGATTCACCCCTCCACTTT. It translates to CASMKGDRGDSPLHF.

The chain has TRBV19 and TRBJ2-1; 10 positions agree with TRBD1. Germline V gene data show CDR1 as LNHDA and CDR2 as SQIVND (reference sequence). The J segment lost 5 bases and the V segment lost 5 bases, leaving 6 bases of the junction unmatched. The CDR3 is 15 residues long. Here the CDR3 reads CASSSDRGPDNEQFF. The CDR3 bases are TGTGCCAGTAGTTCTGACAGGGGGCCAGACAATGAGCAGTTCTTC.

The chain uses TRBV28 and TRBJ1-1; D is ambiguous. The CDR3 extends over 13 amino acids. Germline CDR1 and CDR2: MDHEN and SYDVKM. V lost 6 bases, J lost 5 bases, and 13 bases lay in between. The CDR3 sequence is CASRAPGETEAFF. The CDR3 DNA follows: TGTGCCAGCAGAGCTCCCGGGGAGACTGAAGCTTTCTTT.

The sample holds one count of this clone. The CDR3 DNA reads as TGTGCCAGCAGCCAAGATCGGGGACAGACATATGGCTACACCTTC. The encoded protein is CASSQDRGQTYGYTF. This chain joins TRBV3-1 (or the pseudogene TRBV3-2) and TRBJ1-2; 7 nucleotides line up with TRBD1. The germline V gene encodes CDR1 LGHDT and CDR2 YNNKEL (reference sequence). V lost 0 bases to trimming and J lost 5 bases; unmatched junction nucleotides: 6. CDR3 length: 15 amino acids.

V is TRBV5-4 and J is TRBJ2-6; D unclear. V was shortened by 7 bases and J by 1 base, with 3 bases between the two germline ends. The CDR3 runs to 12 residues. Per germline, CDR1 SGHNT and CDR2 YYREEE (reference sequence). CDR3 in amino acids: CASESGANVLTF. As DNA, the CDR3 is TGTGCCAGCGAGTCTGGGGCCAACGTCCTGACTTTC.